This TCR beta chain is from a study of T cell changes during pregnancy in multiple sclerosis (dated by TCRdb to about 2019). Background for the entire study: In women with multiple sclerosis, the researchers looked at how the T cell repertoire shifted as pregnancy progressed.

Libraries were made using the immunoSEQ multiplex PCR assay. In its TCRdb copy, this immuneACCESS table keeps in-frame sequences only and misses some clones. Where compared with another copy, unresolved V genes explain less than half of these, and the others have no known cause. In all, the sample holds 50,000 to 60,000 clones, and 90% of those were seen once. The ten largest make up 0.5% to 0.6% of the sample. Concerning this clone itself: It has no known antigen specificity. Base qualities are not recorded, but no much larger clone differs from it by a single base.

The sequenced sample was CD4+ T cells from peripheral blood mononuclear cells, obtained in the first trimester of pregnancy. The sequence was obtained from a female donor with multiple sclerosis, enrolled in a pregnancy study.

The bases are TGTGCCAGCAGCGCCGGGACAGCCCTGGGCGTGGAGCAGTTCTTC. The encoded protein is CASSAGTALGVEQFF. The sequence joins TRBV7-9 to TRBJ2-1; TRBD1 fits 7 bases in the junction. The CDR3 starts with the cysteine, ends with the phenylalanine, and has 15 residues. Only the CDR3 part of the read is kept: 45 bases, read in frame from the first base. V is pruned by 5 bases and J by 10 bases, leaving 14 bases of the junction without a gene match. From a lookup of the germline V gene (reference sequence), CDR1 and CDR2 are SEHNR and FQNEAQ.